This T cell receptor beta chain was sequenced for a study of T cells in Graves' hyperthyroidism and ophthalmopathy. In its sample, this clonotype was seen many times. Clinical symptoms, serum thyroxine and TRAb, thyroid ultrasound and orbital computed tomography together formed the diagnostic basis. CDR1 and CDR2 (germline): MNHEY, SVGAGI. CDR3 length: 14 residues. V lost 2 bases, J lost 2 bases, and 10 bases lay in between. RNA transcripts yielded amplified TCR beta CDR3 regions. Initially, a first-round RT-PCR of the TCR CDR3 employed the HTBI primer set. TCRdb re-called the multiplex PCR reads through MiXCR, storing one row per CDR3 protein. This sample carries around 350,000 distinct CDR3 sequences, 15% to 20% of them seen once, and the ten largest clones take about 3.7%.

Source material: blood. This chain connects TRBV6-5 to TRBJ2-7; the D gene could be TRBD1 or TRBD2 (5 bases each). This TCR was sampled from a woman in her late teens or twenties with Graves' hyperthyroidism. The CDR3 DNA reads TGTGCCAGCAGTTACGGGACGTATCCCTACGAGCAGTACTTC. Translated: CASSYGTYPYEQYF.